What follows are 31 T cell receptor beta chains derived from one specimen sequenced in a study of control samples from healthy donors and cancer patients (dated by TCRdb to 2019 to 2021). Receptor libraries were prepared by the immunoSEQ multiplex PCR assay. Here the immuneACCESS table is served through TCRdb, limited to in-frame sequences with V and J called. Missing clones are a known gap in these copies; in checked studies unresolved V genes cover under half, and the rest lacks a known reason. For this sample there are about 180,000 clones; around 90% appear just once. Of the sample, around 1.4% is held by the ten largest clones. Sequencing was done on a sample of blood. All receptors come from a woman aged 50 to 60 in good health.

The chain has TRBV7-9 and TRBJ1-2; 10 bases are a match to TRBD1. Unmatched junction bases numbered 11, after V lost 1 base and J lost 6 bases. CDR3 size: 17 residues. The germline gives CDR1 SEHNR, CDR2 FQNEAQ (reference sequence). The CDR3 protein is CASSLGRRGTGDDGYTF. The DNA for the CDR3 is TGTGCCAGCAGCTTAGGTAGGCGAGGGACAGGGGACGATGGCTACACCTTC.

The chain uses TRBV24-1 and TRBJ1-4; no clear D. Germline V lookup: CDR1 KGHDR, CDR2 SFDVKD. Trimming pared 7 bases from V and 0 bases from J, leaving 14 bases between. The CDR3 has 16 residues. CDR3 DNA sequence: TGTGCCACCAGCGATGCCTCTCCTGCAACTAATGAAAAACTGTTTTTT. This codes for CATSDASPATNEKLFF.

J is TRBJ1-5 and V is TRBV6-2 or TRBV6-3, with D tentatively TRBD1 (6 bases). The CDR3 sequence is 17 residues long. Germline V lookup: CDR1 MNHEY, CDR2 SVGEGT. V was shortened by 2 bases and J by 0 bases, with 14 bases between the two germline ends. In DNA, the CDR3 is TGTGCCAGCAGTTACAAGGCGGGGGCGCTTAGCAATCAGCCCCAGCATTTT. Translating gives CASSYKAGALSNQPQHF.

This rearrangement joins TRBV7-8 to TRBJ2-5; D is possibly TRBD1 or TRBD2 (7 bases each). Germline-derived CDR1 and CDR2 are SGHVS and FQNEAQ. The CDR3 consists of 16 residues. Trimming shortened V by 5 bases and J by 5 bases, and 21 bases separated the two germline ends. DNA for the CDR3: TGTGCCAGCAGCCCCTGGGGGGGACAGTCTTTCGAGACCCAGTACTTC. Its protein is CASSPWGGQSFETQYF.

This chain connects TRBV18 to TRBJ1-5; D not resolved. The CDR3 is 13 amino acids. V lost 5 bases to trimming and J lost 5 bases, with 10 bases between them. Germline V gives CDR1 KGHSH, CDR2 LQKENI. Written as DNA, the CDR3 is TGTGCCAGCTCAGGGTATTGGGATCAGCCCCAGCATTTT. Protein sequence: CASSGYWDQPQHF.

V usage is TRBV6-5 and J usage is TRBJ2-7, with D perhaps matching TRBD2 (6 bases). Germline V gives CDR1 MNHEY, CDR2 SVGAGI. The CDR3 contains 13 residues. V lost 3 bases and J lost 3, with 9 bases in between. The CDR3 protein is CASSYGGFYEQYF. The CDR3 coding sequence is TGTGCCAGCAGTTATGGAGGGTTCTACGAGCAGTACTTC.

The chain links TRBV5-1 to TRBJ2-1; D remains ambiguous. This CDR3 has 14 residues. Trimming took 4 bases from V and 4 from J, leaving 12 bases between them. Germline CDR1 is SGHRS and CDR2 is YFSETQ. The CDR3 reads CASSAVESYNEQFF. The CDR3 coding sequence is TGCGCCAGCAGCGCGGTGGAAAGTTACAATGAGCAGTTCTTC.

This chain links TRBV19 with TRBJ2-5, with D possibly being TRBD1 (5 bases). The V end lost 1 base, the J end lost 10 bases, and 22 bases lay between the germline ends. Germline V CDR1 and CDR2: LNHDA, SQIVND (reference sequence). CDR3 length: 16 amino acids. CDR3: CASSIGPGAMPQGQYF. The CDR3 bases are TGTGCCAGTAGTATAGGGCCGGGTGCGATGCCCCAGGGCCAGTACTTC.

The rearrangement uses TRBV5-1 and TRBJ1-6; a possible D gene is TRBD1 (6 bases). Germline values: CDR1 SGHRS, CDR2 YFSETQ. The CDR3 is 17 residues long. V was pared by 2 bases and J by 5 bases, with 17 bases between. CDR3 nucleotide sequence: TGCGCCAGCAGCTTAAATCCCACAGGGTCGGATAATTCACCCCTCCACTTT. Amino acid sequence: CASSLNPTGSDNSPLHF.

The CDR3 protein is CASSYGRIPNTEAFF. DNA for the CDR3: TGTGCCAGCAGTTACGGCCGGATCCCGAACACTGAAGCTTTCTTT. The rearrangement links TRBV6-5 to TRBJ1-1; no definite D call. V lost 2 bases and J lost 1, with 11 bases in between. Germline CDR1 reads MNHEY; CDR2 reads SVGAGI. The CDR3 is made up of 15 amino acids.

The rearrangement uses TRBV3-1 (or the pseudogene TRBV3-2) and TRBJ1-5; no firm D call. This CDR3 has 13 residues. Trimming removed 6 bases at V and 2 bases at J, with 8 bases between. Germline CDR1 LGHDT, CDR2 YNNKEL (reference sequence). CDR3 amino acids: CASSPLGNQPQHF. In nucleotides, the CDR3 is TGTGCCAGCAGTCCCCTTGGCAATCAGCCCCAGCATTTT.

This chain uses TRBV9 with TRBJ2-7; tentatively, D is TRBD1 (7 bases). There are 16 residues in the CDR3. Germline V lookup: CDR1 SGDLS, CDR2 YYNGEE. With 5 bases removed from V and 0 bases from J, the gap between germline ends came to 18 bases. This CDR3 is CASSGGGGRTSYEQYF. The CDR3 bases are TGTGCCAGCAGTGGAGGGGGCGGGCGCACCTCCTACGAGCAGTACTTC.

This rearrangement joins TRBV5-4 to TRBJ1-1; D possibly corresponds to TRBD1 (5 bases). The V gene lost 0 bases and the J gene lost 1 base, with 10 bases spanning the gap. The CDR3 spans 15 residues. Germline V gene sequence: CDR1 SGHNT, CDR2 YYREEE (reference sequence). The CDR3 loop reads CASSLAGKGNTEAFF. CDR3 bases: TGTGCCAGCAGCTTGGCAGGGAAGGGGAACACTGAAGCTTTCTTT.

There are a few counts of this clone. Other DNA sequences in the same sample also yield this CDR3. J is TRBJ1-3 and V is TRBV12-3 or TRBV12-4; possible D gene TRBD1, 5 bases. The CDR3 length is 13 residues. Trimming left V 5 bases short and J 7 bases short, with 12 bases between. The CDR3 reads CASSTGLRNTIYF. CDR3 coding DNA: TGTGCCAGCAGTACGGGGCTCCGGAACACCATATATTTT.

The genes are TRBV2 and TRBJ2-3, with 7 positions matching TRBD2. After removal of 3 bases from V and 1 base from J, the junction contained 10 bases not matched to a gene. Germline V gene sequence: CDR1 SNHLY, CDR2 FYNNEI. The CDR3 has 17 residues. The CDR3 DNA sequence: TGTGCCAGCAGTGACAAGCCAGCGGGGTTGGGCACAGATACGCAGTATTTT. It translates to CASSDKPAGLGTDTQYF.

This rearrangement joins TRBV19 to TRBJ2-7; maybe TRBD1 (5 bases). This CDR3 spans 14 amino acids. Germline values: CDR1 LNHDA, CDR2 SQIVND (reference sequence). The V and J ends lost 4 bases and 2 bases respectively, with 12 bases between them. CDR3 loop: CASSRTRQTYEQYF. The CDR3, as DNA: TGTGCCAGTAGTAGGACAAGGCAAACCTACGAGCAGTACTTC.

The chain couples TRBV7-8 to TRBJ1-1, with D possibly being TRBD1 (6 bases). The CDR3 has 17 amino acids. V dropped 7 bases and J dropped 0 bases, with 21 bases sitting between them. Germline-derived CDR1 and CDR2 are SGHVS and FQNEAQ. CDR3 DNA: TGTGCCAGCAACCCGAACAGGGTCACCCTGCTGAACACTGAAGCTTTCTTT. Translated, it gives CASNPNRVTLLNTEAFF.

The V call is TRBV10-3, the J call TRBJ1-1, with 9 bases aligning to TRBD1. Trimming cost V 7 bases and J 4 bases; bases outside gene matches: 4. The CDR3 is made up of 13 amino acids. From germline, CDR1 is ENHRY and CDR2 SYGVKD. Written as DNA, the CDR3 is TGTGCCATCAAAGGGACAGGGACCACTGAAGCTTTCTTT. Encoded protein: CAIKGTGTTEAFF.

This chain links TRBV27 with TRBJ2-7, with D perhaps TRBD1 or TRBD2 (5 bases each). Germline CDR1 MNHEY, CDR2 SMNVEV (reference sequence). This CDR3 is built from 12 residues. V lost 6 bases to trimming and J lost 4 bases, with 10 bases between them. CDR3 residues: CASSLGGYEQYF. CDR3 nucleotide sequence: TGTGCCAGCAGCCTTGGGGGTTACGAGCAGTACTTC.

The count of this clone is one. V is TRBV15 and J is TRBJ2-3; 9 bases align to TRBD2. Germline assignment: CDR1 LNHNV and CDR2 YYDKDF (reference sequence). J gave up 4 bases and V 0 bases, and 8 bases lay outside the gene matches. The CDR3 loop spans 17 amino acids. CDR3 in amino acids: CATSRDLASGIADTQYF. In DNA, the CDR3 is TGTGCCACCAGCAGAGATCTAGCTAGCGGGATCGCAGATACGCAGTATTTT.

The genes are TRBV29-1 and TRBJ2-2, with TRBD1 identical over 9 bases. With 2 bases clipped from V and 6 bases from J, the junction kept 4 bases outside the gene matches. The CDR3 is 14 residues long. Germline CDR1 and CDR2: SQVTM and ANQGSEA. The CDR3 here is CSVENRGRAGELFF. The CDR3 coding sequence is TGCAGCGTTGAAAACAGGGGGCGAGCCGGGGAGCTGTTTTTT.

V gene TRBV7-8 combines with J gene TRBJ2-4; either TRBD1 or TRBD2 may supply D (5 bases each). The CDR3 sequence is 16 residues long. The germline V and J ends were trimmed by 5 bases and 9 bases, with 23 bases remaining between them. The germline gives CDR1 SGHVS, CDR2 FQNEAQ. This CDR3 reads CASSASPGTFERIQYF. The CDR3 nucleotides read TGTGCCAGCAGCGCGTCCCCCGGGACCTTTGAACGCATTCAGTACTTC.

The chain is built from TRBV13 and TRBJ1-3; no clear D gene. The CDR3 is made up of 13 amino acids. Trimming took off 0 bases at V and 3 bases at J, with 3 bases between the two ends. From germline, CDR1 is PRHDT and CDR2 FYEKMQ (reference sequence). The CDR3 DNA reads TGTGCCAGCAGCTTAGGGGATGGAAACACCATATATTTT. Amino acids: CASSLGDGNTIYF.

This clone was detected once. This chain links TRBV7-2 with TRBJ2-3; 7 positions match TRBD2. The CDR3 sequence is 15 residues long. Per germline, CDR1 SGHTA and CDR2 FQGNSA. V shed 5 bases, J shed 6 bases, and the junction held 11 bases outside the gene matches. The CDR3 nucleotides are TGTGCCAGCAGCCGGGATGGCTGGGGGGGGGATACGCAGTATTTT. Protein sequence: CASSRDGWGGDTQYF.

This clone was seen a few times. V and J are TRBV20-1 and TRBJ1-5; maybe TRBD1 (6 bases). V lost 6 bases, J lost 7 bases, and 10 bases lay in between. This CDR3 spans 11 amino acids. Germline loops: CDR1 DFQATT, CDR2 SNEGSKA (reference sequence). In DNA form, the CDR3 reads TGCAGTGCCCGAAGGGGGCAGCCCCAGCATTTT. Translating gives CSARRGQPQHF.

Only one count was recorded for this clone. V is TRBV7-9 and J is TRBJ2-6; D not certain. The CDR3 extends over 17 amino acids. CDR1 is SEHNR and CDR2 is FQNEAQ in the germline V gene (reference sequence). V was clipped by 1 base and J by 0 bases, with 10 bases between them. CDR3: CASSLVGSLSGANVLTF. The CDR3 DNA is TGTGCCAGCAGCTTAGTTGGGTCCCTCTCTGGGGCCAACGTCCTGACTTTC.

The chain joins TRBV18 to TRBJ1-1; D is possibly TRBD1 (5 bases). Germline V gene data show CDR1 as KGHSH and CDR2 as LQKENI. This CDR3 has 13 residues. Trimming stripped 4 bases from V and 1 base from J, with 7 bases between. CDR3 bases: TGTGCCAGCTCACAGGGACCGAACACTGAAGCTTTCTTT. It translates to CASSQGPNTEAFF.

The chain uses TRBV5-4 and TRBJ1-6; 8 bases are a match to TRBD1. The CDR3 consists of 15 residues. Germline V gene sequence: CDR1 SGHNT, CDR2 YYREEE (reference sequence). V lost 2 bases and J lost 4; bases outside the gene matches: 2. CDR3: CASSFGTGYNSPLHF. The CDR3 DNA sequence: TGTGCCAGCAGCTTCGGGACAGGTTATAATTCACCCCTCCACTTT.

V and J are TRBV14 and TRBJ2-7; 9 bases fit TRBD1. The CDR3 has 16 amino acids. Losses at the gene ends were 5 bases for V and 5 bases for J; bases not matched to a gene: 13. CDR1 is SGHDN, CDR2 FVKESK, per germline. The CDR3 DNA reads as TGTGCCAGCAGCTTCACCCTCGGACAGGGGTCGAACGAGCAGTACTTC. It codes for CASSFTLGQGSNEQYF.

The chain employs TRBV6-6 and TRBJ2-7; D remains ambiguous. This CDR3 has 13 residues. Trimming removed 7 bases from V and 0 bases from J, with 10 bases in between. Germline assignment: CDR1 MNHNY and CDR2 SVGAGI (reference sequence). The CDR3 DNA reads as TGTGCCAGCACAGGTACCGCCTCCTACGAGCAGTACTTC. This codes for CASTGTASYEQYF.

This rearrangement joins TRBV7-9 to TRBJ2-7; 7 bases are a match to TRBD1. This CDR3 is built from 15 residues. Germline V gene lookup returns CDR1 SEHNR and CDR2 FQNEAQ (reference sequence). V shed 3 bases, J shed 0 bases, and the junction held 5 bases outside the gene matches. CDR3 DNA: TGTGCCAGCAGCTTGCCGGGACAGAGCTCCTACGAGCAGTACTTC. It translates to CASSLPGQSSYEQYF.